The source of this T cell receptor (beta chain) is a study of blood T cell repertoires in COVID-19. Using immunoSEQ multiplex PCR, the repertoire was profiled, and TCRdb retains in-frame clones only, with some absent. The repertoire has fewer than 350,000 clones, around 85% of them found once; the top ten carry around 1.8%. This clonotype originated in a woman aged 30 to 39 who had been exposed to COVID-19. The sample taken for sequencing was PBMCs or T cells enriched from blood (not recorded which).

CDR3 coding DNA: TGTGCCAGCAGCTTGATTCCCGGTTACGAGCAGTACTTC. Translated: CASSLIPGYEQYF. This rearrangement joins TRBV5-6 to TRBJ2-7; D uncertain. The V end was cut by 1 base, the J end by 4 bases, with 9 bases between. Per the germline V gene, CDR1 is SGHDT and CDR2 is YYEEEE. The CDR3 is 13 residues long.